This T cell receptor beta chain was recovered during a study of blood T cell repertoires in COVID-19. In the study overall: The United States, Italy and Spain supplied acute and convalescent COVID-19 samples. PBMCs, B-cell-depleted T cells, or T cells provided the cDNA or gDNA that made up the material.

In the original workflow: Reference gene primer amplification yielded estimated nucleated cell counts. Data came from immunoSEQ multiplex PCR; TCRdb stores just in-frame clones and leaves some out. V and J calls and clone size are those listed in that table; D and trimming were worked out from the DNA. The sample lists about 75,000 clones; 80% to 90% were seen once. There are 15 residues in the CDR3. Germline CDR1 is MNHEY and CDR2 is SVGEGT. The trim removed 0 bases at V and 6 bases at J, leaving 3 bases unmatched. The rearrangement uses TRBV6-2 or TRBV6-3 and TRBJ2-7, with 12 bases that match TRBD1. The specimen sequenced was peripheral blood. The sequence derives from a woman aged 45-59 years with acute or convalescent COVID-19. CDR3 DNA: TGTGCCAGCAGTTACTCGAAGGGACAGGGGGCCGAGCAGTACTTC. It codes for CASSYSKGQGAEQYF.